A single sample gave rise to the 10 T cell receptor beta chains below, sequenced in a study of shared T cell receptors in the human thymus. Data came from immunoSEQ multiplex PCR; TCRdb stores just in-frame clones and leaves some out. The sample lists some 760,000 clones; approximately 85% were seen once. These records were also assigned to another study, of human thymus T cells.

Sequencing was done on a sample of thymocytes. These receptors originate from a girl under three years old with a congenital heart defect.

The V call is TRBV4-1, the J call TRBJ2-1; 9 bases match TRBD1. This CDR3 contains 16 residues. V shed 3 bases and J 2 bases; nucleotides not matched to a gene: 5. Germline V gene lookup returns CDR1 MGHRA and CDR2 YSYEKL. This chain's CDR3 is CASSQVRDRAYNEQFF. CDR3 nucleotides: TGCGCCAGCAGCCAGGTCCGGGACAGGGCCTACAATGAGCAGTTCTTC.

J is TRBJ1-1 and V is TRBV20-1; no clear D. The CDR3 is 11 residues long. The germline V and J ends were trimmed by 2 bases and 5 bases, with 6 bases remaining between them. Germline V gene lookup returns CDR1 DFQATT and CDR2 SNEGSKA (reference sequence). DNA for the CDR3: TGCAGTGCTAGATTCCAGACTGAAGCTTTCTTT. Translated, it gives CSARFQTEAFF.

The rearrangement uses TRBV19 and TRBJ1-1; 7 bases fit TRBD1. Germline V CDR1 and CDR2: LNHDA, SQIVND (reference sequence). This CDR3 has 12 residues. The trim removed 5 bases at V and 10 bases at J, leaving 7 bases unmatched. As DNA, the CDR3 is TGTGCCAGTAGTTCACAGGGGCGGGGAGCTTTCTTT. Translated, it gives CASSSQGRGAFF.

This clone has only a few counts. The V call is TRBV29-1, the J call TRBJ2-5; 12 positions match TRBD2. CDR3 length: 18 residues. Germline V gene sequence: CDR1 SQVTM, CDR2 ANQGSEA. Trimming cost V 4 bases and J 7 bases; bases outside gene matches: 19. The CDR3 is CSVVGGTSGGPDGGTQYF. CDR3 coding DNA: TGCAGCGTTGTGGGGGGTACTAGCGGGGGGCCCGACGGCGGGACCCAGTACTTC.

The genes are TRBV15 and TRBJ2-1; 12 bases line up with TRBD2. Germline V gene data show CDR1 as LNHNV and CDR2 as YYDKDF (reference sequence). The J segment lost 4 bases and the V segment lost 3 bases, leaving 16 bases of the junction unmatched. The CDR3 has 20 residues. CDR3 amino acids: CATSSPPGLAGGLIYNEQFF. Here the CDR3 DNA reads TGTGCCACCAGCAGTCCTCCGGGGCTAGCGGGGGGGCTAATATACAATGAGCAGTTCTTC.

The chain has TRBV27 and TRBJ1-1; a possible D gene is TRBD1 (5 bases). V shed 3 bases and J shed 5 bases, with 13 bases lying between them. Germline V gene lookup returns CDR1 MNHEY and CDR2 SMNVEV (reference sequence). The CDR3 contains 14 residues. The DNA for the CDR3 is TGTGCCAGCAGTTTTAACCTCGGGGGGACTGAAGCTTTCTTT. Its protein product is CASSFNLGGTEAFF.

This clone has only one observation. V gene TRBV9 combines with J gene TRBJ1-1; weak D call: TRBD1 (6 bases). The V end was cut by 5 bases, the J end by 1 base, with 15 bases between. The germline V gene encodes CDR1 SGDLS and CDR2 YYNGEE. This CDR3 is 15 amino acids long. The CDR3 region is CASSVPTGENTEAFF. The CDR3, as DNA: TGTGCCAGCAGTGTGCCGACAGGAGAGAACACTGAAGCTTTCTTT.

This clone was recorded only once. The chain has TRBV10-3 and TRBJ1-5; D not resolved. With 10 bases removed from V and 5 bases from J, the gap between germline ends came to 21 bases. In germline, CDR1 is ENHRY, CDR2 SYGVKD. The CDR3 runs to 15 residues. CDR3 region: CATGVRSSYYQPQHF. The DNA of the CDR3 is TGTGCCACCGGGGTTCGGTCTTCTTATTATCAGCCCCAGCATTTT.

V is TRBV6-6 and J is TRBJ1-5; TRBD1 matches at 7 bases. V shed 5 bases, J shed 4 bases, and the junction held 8 bases outside the gene matches. This CDR3 has 15 residues. CDR1 MNHNY and CDR2 SVGAGI come from the germline V gene (reference sequence). The CDR3 protein is CASSTGTAANQPQHF. The CDR3, as DNA: TGTGCCAGCAGTACCGGGACAGCTGCAAATCAGCCCCAGCATTTT.

The chain couples TRBV5-1 to TRBJ2-2; 9 bases line up with TRBD1. The CDR3 totals 15 residues. The J segment lost 0 bases and the V segment lost 9 bases, leaving 6 bases of the junction unmatched. Germline V gene lookup returns CDR1 SGHRS and CDR2 YFSETQ. As DNA, the CDR3 is TGCGCCACCCTAGGGGACAGGGCGAACACCGGGGAGCTGTTTTTT. Protein: CATLGDRANTGELFF.